What follows are 10 T cell receptor beta chains derived from one specimen sequenced in a study of T cell clonality in common variable immunodeficiency. TCRdb's table, derived via immunoSEQ multiplex PCR, lists solely in-frame clones and lacks some. Altogether some 64,000 clones were found in the sample, and no singletons occur. Sequencing input: peripheral blood mononuclear cells. The receptors stem from a person aged 18 to 70 in good health.

This clone was observed at least ten times. The CDR3 end falls 3 residues outside the read, so it is completed with the germline J gene. The chain uses TRBV30 and TRBJ1-1; D might be TRBD1 (5 bases). V lost 8 bases to trimming and J lost 6 bases, with 19 bases between them. Germline V gene data show CDR1 as GTSNPN and CDR2 as SVGIG (reference sequence). The CDR3 has 13 residues. The sequenced CDR3 bases are TGTGCCCTTGCCGGGGGGGGGTTATCTGAA. This encodes CALAGGGLSE. The complete CDR3 protein is CALAGGGLSEAFF.

This clone occurred many times. The read comes to an end 3 residues before the CDR3 does, leaving the germline J gene to fill in the end. The V call is TRBV27, the J call TRBJ2-5, with 10 bases aligning to TRBD1. Germline CDR1 MNHEY, CDR2 SMNVEV (reference sequence). The ends lost 6 bases at V and 5 bases at J; junction bases unmatched: 6. CDR3 length: 14 residues. CDR3 residues: CASRLTGGHETQYF. The CDR3 DNA, read in part, is TGTGCCAGCAGATTGACAGGGGGCCACGAGACC.

This clone occurred many times. The read gets to within 3 residues of the CDR3 end, and the germline J gene fills in the rest. J is TRBJ2-5 and V is TRBV5-1; 11 bases line up with TRBD2. The junction had 3 bases not matched to a gene; V was cut back by 1 base and J by 4 bases. The CDR3 loop spans 15 amino acids. Germline-derived CDR1 and CDR2 are SGHRS and YFSETQ. Here the CDR3 reads CASSLTSGRSETQYF. The covered CDR3 bases are TGCGCCAGCAGCTTGACTAGCGGGAGATCAGAGACC.

This clone showed up many times. The read finishes 3 residues shy of the CDR3 end, and the germline J gene is used to complete it. The genes are TRBV28 and TRBJ1-2, with D possibly matching TRBD1 (6 bases). Trimming took off 6 bases at V and 1 base at J, with 9 bases between the two ends. The germline CDR1 and CDR2 sequences are MDHEN and SYDVKM. This CDR3 has 13 amino acids. The CDR3 bases that were read are TGTGCCAGCAGGGCGGACAGTAACTATGGC. Translated, it gives CASRADSNYG. The full CDR3 is CASRADSNYGYTF.

This clone has at least ten counts. Read coverage stops 3 residues before the CDR3 terminus; the germline J gene supplies the remainder. The chain couples TRBV5-6 to TRBJ2-7, with D possibly matching TRBD1 (6 bases). Trimming removed 0 bases at V and 2 bases at J, with 12 bases between. The CDR3 has 15 residues. Germline CDR1 reads SGHDT; CDR2 reads YYEEEE. The CDR3 sequence: CASSLVDSSTYEQYF. The sequenced part of the CDR3 DNA is TGTGCCAGCAGCTTGGTGGACAGTAGTACCTACGAG.

This clone was counted at least ten times. The CDR3 end is not reached by the read, which stops 3 residues before it; the germline J gene fills it in. The rearrangement uses TRBV10-3 and TRBJ2-1, with D possibly TRBD1 on 6 matching bases. Germline lookup yields CDR1 ENHRY and CDR2 SYGVKD. This CDR3 is 15 amino acids long. Trimming stripped 5 bases from V and 8 bases from J, with 19 bases between. CDR3 loop: CAISSAGGIKDEQFF. The sequenced part of the CDR3 DNA is TGTGCCATCAGTTCGGCTGGGGGCATAAAGGATGAG.

This clone was found a few times. Germline and junction disagree at one end, which may indicate a read error. Coverage ceases 3 residues before the CDR3 finishes, and the germline J gene fills in the end. The sample holds other DNA sequences that translate to the same CDR3. V gene TRBV5-1 combines with J gene TRBJ1-2, with D unresolved. From germline, CDR1 is SGHRS and CDR2 YFSETQ. The CDR3 totals 13 residues. The CDR3 is CASSLVGNYGYTF. Partial CDR3 DNA: TGTGCCAGCAGCTTGGTAGGGAACTATGGC.

This clone was counted many times. The CDR3 end falls 3 residues outside the read, so it is completed with the germline J gene. V gene TRBV18 combines with J gene TRBJ1-6; the match to TRBD1 covers 7 bases. The CDR3 totals 15 residues. The ends lost 2 bases at V and 8 bases at J; junction bases unmatched: 6. Germline loops: CDR1 KGHSH, CDR2 LQKENI. Here the CDR3 reads CASSPRTGGDSPLHF. Incomplete CDR3 DNA: TGTGCCAGCTCACCAAGGACAGGCGGCGATTCACCC.

This clone was seen repeatedly, ten times or more. The read ends 3 residues before the CDR3 terminus; that terminus is restored from the germline J gene. The chain carries TRBV7-2 and TRBJ2-5; D is undetermined. Germline-derived CDR1 and CDR2 are SGHTA and FQGNSA. The CDR3 covers 14 residues. The V end lost 3 bases, the J end lost 5 bases, and 13 bases lay between the germline ends. Partial CDR3 DNA: TGTGCCAGCAGCTTCGCGGTTCGAGTGGAGACC. It translates to CASSFAVRVET. The CDR3 in full is CASSFAVRVETQYF.

This clone was picked up many times. Read coverage stops 3 residues before the CDR3 terminus; the germline J gene supplies the remainder. V is TRBV29-1 and J is TRBJ2-3; perhaps TRBD2 as D (6 bases). CDR1 and CDR2 from the germline V gene are SQVTM and ANQGSEA. The CDR3 extends over 14 amino acids. V was clipped by 2 bases and J by 7 bases, with 16 bases between them. CDR3 sequence: CSVEKGRGTNTQYF. CDR3 DNA (partial): TGCAGCGTTGAAAAGGGGCGGGGTACTAATACG.